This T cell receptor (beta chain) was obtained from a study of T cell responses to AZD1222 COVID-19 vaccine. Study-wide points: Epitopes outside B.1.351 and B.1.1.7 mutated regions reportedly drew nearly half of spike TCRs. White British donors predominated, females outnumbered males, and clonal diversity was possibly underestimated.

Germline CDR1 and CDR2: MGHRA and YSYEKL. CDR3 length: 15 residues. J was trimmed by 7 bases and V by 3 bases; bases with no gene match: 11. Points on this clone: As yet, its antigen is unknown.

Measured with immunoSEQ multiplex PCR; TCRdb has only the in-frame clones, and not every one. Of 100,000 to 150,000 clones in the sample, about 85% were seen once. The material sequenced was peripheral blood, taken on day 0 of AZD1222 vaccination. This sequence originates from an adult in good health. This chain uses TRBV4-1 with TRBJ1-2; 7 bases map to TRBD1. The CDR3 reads CASSQAGQFPRGYTF. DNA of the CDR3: TGCGCCAGCAGCCAGGCGGGACAGTTTCCCCGTGGCTACACCTTC.